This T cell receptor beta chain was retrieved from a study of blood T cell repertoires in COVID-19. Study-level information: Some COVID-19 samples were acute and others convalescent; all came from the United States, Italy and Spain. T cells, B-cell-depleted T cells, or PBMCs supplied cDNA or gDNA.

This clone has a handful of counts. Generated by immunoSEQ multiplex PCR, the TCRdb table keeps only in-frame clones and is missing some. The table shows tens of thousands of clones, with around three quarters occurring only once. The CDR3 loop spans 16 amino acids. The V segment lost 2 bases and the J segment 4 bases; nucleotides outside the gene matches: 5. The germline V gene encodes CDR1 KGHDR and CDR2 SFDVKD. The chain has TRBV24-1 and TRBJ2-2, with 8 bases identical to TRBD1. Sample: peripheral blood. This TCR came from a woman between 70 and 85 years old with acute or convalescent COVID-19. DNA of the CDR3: TGTGCCACCAGTGATTCAGGGGGCAGCGTCACCGGGGAGCTGTTTTTT. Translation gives CATSDSGGSVTGELFF.